The clone carrying this T cell receptor beta chain was detected many times. Its antigen is as yet unknown. The CDR3 has 14 residues. Germline V gene lookup returns CDR1 DFQATT and CDR2 SNEGSKA (reference sequence). V lost 5 bases, J lost 4 bases, and 7 bases stayed unmatched. This record comes from a study of T cells in Graves' hyperthyroidism and ophthalmopathy. A lack of ophthalmopathy progression within 18 months defined stable Graves' hyperthyroidism. Patients aged 18 to 65 with hyperthyroidism were newly diagnosed, with duration under 2 months. RNA transcripts gave rise to amplified TCR beta CDR3 regions. The study used the HTBI primer set for a first-round RT-PCR of the TCR CDR3. In TCRdb, the multiplex PCR reads were re-called with MiXCR into one record per CDR3 protein. Seen here are approximately 400,000 distinct CDR3 sequences, about a sixth observed once, and the top ten hold just under 8%.

Study-level points and caveats: Clonotypes that were expanded in thyroid above 0.001 mostly appeared in blood too. Researchers report that a 13 V-J model separated ophthalmopathy from stable hyperthyroidism.

The sample taken for sequencing was blood. The rearrangement uses TRBV20-1 and TRBJ2-1; 8 positions match TRBD2. The clonotype comes from a woman in her late teens or twenties with Graves' hyperthyroidism. CDR3 coding DNA: TGCAGTGCTGTCAAACTAGCGGTGTACAATGAGCAGTTCTTC. Its protein is CSAVKLAVYNEQFF.